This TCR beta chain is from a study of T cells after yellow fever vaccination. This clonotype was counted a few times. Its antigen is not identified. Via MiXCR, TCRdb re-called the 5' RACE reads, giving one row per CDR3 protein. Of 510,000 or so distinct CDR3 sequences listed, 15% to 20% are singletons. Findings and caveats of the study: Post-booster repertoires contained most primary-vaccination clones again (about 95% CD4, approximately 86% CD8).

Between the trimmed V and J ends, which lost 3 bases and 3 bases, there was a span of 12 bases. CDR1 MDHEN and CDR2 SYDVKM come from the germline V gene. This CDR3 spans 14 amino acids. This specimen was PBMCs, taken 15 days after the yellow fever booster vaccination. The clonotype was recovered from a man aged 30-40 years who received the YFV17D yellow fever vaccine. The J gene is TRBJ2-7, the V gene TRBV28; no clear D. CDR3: CASSLDLTNYEQYF. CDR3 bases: TGTGCCAGCAGTTTGGACCTCACCAACTACGAGCAGTACTTC. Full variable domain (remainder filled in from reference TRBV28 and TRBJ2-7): DVKVTQSSRYLVKRTGEKVFLECVQDMDHENMFWYRQDPGLGLRLIYFSYDVKMKEKGDIPEGYSVSREKKERFSLILESASTNQTSMYLCASSLDLTNYEQYFGPGTRLTVT.